This T cell receptor beta chain originates from a study of cytomegalovirus exposure and HLA in healthy donors. Overall study findings and caveats: According to reports, the classifier identified cytomegalovirus status with high specificity and sensitivity. In vitro, a few CMV-associated chains proved specific for CMV antigens. The study recorded about 150 TCR beta chains that were cytomegalovirus-associated.

Separate from the roughly 700-subject first cohort was the approximately 130-subject validation cohort, to which the donors belonged. The method was immunoSEQ multiplex PCR; TCRdb's version includes in-frame clones alone and lacks a portion of them. The sample holds 180,000 or so clones, around 83% seen once. The CDR3 contains 14 residues. V shed 3 bases and J shed 0 bases, with 8 bases lying between them. The germline V gene has CDR1 MDHEN and CDR2 SYDVKM. Turning to this clone: What it recognizes is unknown.

The chain is built from TRBV28 and TRBJ1-1; D may be TRBD1 (5 bases). Sequencing input: PBMCs. The source of this sequence is a woman between 25 and 40 years old in good health and CMV-seropositive. CDR3: CASSFGGVNTEAFF. CDR3 nucleotide sequence: TGTGCCAGCAGTTTTGGAGGGGTGAACACTGAAGCTTTCTTT.